This entry lists 19 T cell receptor beta chains sequenced from one sample in a study of cytomegalovirus exposure and HLA in healthy donors. The PCR contained 60 Vbeta and 13 Jbeta primers. Sequencing used immunoSEQ multiplex PCR; TCRdb keeps in-frame clones, though not all of them. Found here are around 150,000 clones, 60% to 80% of them singletons; the top ten hold approximately 1.5%. Sample: PBMCs. All receptors derive from a young woman in good health and CMV-seronegative.

The count of this clone is one. The CDR3 nucleotides read TGTGCCAGCAGTTCCCTATTCACTCCGAGCACCGGGGAGCTGTTTTTT. Translated: CASSSLFTPSTGELFF. The chain joins TRBV27 to TRBJ2-2; D remains ambiguous. This CDR3 has 16 residues. CDR1 MNHEY and CDR2 SMNVEV come from the germline V gene (reference sequence). Trimming took off 4 bases at V and 4 bases at J, with 16 bases between the two ends.

The rearrangement links TRBV6-1 to TRBJ2-7, with 12 positions matching TRBD2. Germline lookup yields CDR1 MNHNS and CDR2 SASEGT. V shed 4 bases and J 3 bases; nucleotides not matched to a gene: 4. The CDR3 totals 15 residues. CDR3 sequence: CASSGLAGASYEQYF. CDR3 coding DNA: TGTGCCAGCAGTGGACTAGCGGGGGCGAGCTACGAGCAGTACTTC.

The V and J genes are TRBV6-1 and TRBJ1-6; 11 bases align to TRBD1. The CDR3 extends over 15 amino acids. J lost 11 bases, V lost 5 bases, and 8 bases had no gene match. Per germline, CDR1 MNHNS and CDR2 SASEGT. The CDR3 loop is CASSLRTGGMTPLHF. CDR3 DNA: TGTGCCAGCAGTCTTCGGACAGGGGGCATGACACCCCTCCACTTT.

The genes are TRBV28 and TRBJ1-5; D gene uncertain. Germline lookup yields CDR1 MDHEN and CDR2 SYDVKM. CDR3 length equals 14 residues. The V end lost 2 bases, the J end lost 0 bases, and 5 bases lay between the germline ends. CDR3: CASSLRYSNQPQHF. DNA of the CDR3: TGTGCCAGCAGTTTACGGTATAGCAATCAGCCCCAGCATTTT. The complete variable domain, with remaining parts taken from reference TRBV28 and TRBJ1-5, reads DVKVTQSSRYLVKRTGEKVFLECVQDMDHENMFWYRQDPGLGLRLIYFSYDVKMKEKGDIPEGYSVSREKKERFSLILESASTNQTSMYLCASSLRYSNQPQHFGDGTRLSIL.

V and J are TRBV5-4 and TRBJ2-1; D may be TRBD1 (6 bases). Germline V CDR1 and CDR2: SGHNT, YYREEE (reference sequence). This CDR3 spans 14 amino acids. Trimming pared 3 bases from V and 8 bases from J, leaving 15 bases between. CDR3 sequence reads: CASSSRQVGDEQFF. CDR3 sequence (DNA): TGTGCCAGCAGCTCACGACAGGTCGGCGATGAGCAGTTCTTC.

J is TRBJ2-7 and V is TRBV29-1; 10 nucleotides agree with TRBD1. Germline V gene sequence: CDR1 SQVTM, CDR2 ANQGSEA. This CDR3 has 17 amino acids. V shed 7 bases, J shed 7 bases, and the junction held 22 bases outside the gene matches. Written as DNA, the CDR3 is TGCAGCGCCCTACGGGGGACAGGGGTCTTCGTAGGGGGGGAGCAGTACTTC. As protein: CSALRGTGVFVGGEQYF.

This clone occurred once. V usage is TRBV19 and J usage is TRBJ1-6; TRBD1 is a possible D gene (5 bases). Trimming took 6 bases from V and 5 from J, leaving 8 bases between them. In germline, CDR1 is LNHDA, CDR2 SQIVND (reference sequence). CDR3 size: 13 residues. In DNA form, the CDR3 reads TGTGCCAGTAGGGACACCGATAATTCACCCCTCCACTTT. Protein: CASRDTDNSPLHF.

The chain combines TRBV20-1 with TRBJ2-5, with D maybe TRBD2 (5 bases). The CDR3 covers 11 residues. From germline, CDR1 is DFQATT and CDR2 SNEGSKA (reference sequence). V was pared by 4 bases and J by 5 bases, with 8 bases between. The chain's CDR3 is CSATPGETQYF. The CDR3 DNA reads as TGCAGTGCTACCCCGGGGGAGACCCAGTACTTC.

This sequence joins TRBV9 and TRBJ2-7, with 10 positions matching TRBD1. Trimming removed 5 bases from V and 0 bases from J; junction bases left unmatched: 5. Per the germline V gene, CDR1 is SGDLS and CDR2 is YYNGEE. The CDR3 consists of 15 residues. The CDR3 here is CASSSGTGASYEQYF. Here the CDR3 DNA reads TGTGCCAGCAGTTCCGGGACAGGGGCCTCCTACGAGCAGTACTTC.

V is TRBV11-2 and J is TRBJ2-3; D perhaps matches TRBD2 (6 bases). Germline CDR1 and CDR2: SGHAT and FQNNGV. This CDR3 contains 18 residues. V lost 0 bases and J lost 3, with 19 bases in between. CDR3 DNA sequence: TGTGCCAGCAGCTTAGATCTCCAGCTAGCCGGGAGTACAGATACGCAGTATTTT. As protein: CASSLDLQLAGSTDTQYF.

The chain couples TRBV19 to TRBJ1-2; 7 bases align to TRBD1. V shed 3 bases, J shed 1 base, and the junction held 5 bases outside the gene matches. Germline-derived CDR1 and CDR2 are LNHDA and SQIVND (reference sequence). The CDR3 totals 15 residues. In DNA form, the CDR3 reads TGTGCCAGTAGTATCATGGGACAGAGTAACTATGGCTACACCTTC. Its translation is CASSIMGQSNYGYTF. Together with reference TRBV19 and TRBJ1-2, the CDR3 gives the full variable domain: DGGITQSPKYLFRKEGQNVTLSCEQNLNHDAMYWYRQDPGQGLRLIYYSQIVNDFQKGDIAEGYSVSREKKESFPLTVTSAQKNPTAFYLCASSIMGQSNYGYTFGSGTRLTVV.

V and J are TRBV9 and TRBJ2-5; 8 bases map to TRBD2. CDR3 length equals 22 residues. The germline V gene encodes CDR1 SGDLS and CDR2 YYNGEE. V was clipped by 3 bases and J by 4 bases; unmatched bases: 29. The CDR3: CASSGVGPAGDLPGVIGETQYF. As DNA, the CDR3 is TGTGCCAGCAGCGGGGTCGGTCCAGCGGGGGACCTCCCGGGGGTGATCGGAGAGACCCAGTACTTC.

This clone was found a few times. The genes are TRBV19 and TRBJ2-1; D perhaps matches TRBD1 (5 bases). The CDR3 consists of 12 residues. Trimming took 8 bases from V and 3 from J, leaving 8 bases between them. Germline V CDR1 and CDR2: LNHDA, SQIVND (reference sequence). CDR3 region: CASYQGYNEQFF. The CDR3 region has the DNA TGTGCCAGTTATCAGGGCTACAATGAGCAGTTCTTC.

The chain recombines TRBV9 with TRBJ2-2; 15 bases are a match to TRBD2. Germline V gives CDR1 SGDLS, CDR2 YYNGEE. The trim removed 0 bases at V and 1 base at J, leaving 4 bases unmatched. This CDR3 is built from 19 residues. The CDR3 coding sequence is TGTGCCAGCAGCGTAGTGGGGACTAGCGGGGGGCTGAACACCGGGGAGCTGTTTTTT. The encoded protein is CASSVVGTSGGLNTGELFF.

This chain connects TRBV2 to TRBJ1-5; no firm D call. Germline values: CDR1 SNHLY, CDR2 FYNNEI. V gave up 8 bases and J gave up 3 bases, with 17 bases separating them. This CDR3 has 15 residues. The CDR3 here is CASAQEAGPNQPQHF. The CDR3 coding sequence is TGTGCCAGCGCGCAGGAGGCAGGCCCCAATCAGCCCCAGCATTTT.

The chain couples TRBV11-2 to TRBJ1-1; possible D gene TRBD1, 6 bases. Trimming pared 4 bases from V and 11 bases from J, leaving 17 bases between. Germline values: CDR1 SGHAT, CDR2 FQNNGV. The CDR3 runs 13 residues. Written as DNA, the CDR3 is TGTGCCAGCAGCTCCGCGCTGGGACAATCGGCTTTCTTT. Translation: CASSSALGQSAFF.

The chain joins TRBV4-1 to TRBJ1-5; 10 nucleotides agree with TRBD1. This CDR3 comprises 16 residues. The junction had 6 bases not matched to a gene; V was cut back by 3 bases and J by 4 bases. CDR1 is MGHRA, CDR2 YSYEKL, per germline. The CDR3, as DNA: TGCGCCAGCAGCCAGGGACAGGGGATATCAAATCAGCCCCAGCATTTT. It encodes CASSQGQGISNQPQHF.

The V gene is TRBV9, the J gene TRBJ2-7; 7 bases fit TRBD2. V gave up 0 bases and J gave up 3 bases; unmatched junction bases: 6. Germline CDR1 SGDLS, CDR2 YYNGEE. This CDR3 is 15 amino acids long. The CDR3 sequence: CASSVGPSGDYEQYF. The DNA for the CDR3 is TGTGCCAGCAGCGTAGGTCCCAGCGGGGACTACGAGCAGTACTTC.

This sequence joins TRBV2 and TRBJ1-5; D perhaps matches TRBD1 (5 bases). Trimming cost V 3 bases and J 4 bases, with 10 bases left between them. This CDR3 is built from 14 residues. CDR1 and CDR2 (germline): SNHLY, FYNNEI. The CDR3 protein is CASSDGAGNQPQHF. The CDR3 DNA follows: TGTGCCAGCAGTGATGGAGCAGGGAATCAGCCCCAGCATTTT. The whole variable domain, remainder taken from reference TRBV2 and TRBJ1-5, is EPEVTQTPSHQVTQMGQEVILRCVPISNHLYFYWYRQILGQKVEFLVSFYNNEISEKSEIFDDQFSVERPDGSNFTLKIRSTKLEDSAMYFCASSDGAGNQPQHFGDGTRLSIL.